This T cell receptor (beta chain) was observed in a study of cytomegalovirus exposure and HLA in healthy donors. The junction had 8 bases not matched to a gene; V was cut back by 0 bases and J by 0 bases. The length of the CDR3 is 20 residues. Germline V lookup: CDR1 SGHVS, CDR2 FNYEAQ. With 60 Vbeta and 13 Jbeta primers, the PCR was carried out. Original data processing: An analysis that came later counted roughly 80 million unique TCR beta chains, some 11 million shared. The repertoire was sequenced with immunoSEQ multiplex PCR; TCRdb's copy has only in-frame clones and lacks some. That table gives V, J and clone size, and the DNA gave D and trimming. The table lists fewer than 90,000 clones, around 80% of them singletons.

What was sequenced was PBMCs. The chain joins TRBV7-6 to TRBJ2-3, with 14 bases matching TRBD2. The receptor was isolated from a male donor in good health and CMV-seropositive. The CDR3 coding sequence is TGTGCCAGCAGCTTAGCGGCCCAAGGACTAGCGGGAGGAAGCACAGATACGCAGTATTTT. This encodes CASSLAAQGLAGGSTDTQYF. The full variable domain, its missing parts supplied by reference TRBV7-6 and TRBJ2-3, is GAGVSQSPRYKVTKRGQDVALRCDPISGHVSLYWYRQALGQGPEFLTYFNYEAQQDKSGLPNDRFSAERPEGSISTLTIQRTEQRDSAMYRCASSLAAQGLAGGSTDTQYFGPGTRLTVL.